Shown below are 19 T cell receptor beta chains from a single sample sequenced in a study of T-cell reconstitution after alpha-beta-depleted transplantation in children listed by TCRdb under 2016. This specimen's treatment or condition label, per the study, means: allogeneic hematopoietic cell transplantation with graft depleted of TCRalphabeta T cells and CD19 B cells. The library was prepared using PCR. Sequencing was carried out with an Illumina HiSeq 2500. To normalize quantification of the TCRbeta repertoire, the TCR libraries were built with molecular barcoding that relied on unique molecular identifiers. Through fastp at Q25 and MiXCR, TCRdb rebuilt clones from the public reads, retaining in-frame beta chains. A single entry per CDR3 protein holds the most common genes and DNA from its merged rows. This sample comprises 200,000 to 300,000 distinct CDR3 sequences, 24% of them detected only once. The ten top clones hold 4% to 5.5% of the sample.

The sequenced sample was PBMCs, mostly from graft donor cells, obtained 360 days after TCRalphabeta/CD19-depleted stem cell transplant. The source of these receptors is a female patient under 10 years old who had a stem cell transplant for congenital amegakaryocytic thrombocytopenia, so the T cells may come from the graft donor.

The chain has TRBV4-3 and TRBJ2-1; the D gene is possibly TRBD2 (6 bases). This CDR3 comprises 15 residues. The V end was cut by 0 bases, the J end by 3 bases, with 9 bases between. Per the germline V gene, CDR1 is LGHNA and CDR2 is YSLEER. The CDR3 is CASSQEGTYYNEQFF. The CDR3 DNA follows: TGCGCCAGCAGCCAAGAAGGGACTTACTACAATGAGCAGTTCTTC.

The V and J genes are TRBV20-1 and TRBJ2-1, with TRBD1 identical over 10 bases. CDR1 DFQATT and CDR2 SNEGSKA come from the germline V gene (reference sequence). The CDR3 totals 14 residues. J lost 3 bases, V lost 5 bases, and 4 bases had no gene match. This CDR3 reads CSAFDRGLYNEQFF. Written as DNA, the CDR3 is TGCAGTGCTTTCGACAGGGGGCTCTACAATGAGCAGTTCTTC.

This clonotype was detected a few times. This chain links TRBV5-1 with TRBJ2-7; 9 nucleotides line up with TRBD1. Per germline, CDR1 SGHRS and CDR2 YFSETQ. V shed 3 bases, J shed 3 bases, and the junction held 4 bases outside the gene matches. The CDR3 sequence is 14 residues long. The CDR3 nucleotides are TGCGCCAGCAGCTCCGGGACAGGGATCTACGAGCAGTACTTC. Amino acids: CASSSGTGIYEQYF.

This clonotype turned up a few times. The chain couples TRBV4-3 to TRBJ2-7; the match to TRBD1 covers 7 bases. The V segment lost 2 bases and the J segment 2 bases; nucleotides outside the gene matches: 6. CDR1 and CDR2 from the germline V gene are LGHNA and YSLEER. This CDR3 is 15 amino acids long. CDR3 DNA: TGCGCCAGCAGCCAATTCGGGACAGACACCTACGAGCAGTACTTC. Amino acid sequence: CASSQFGTDTYEQYF.

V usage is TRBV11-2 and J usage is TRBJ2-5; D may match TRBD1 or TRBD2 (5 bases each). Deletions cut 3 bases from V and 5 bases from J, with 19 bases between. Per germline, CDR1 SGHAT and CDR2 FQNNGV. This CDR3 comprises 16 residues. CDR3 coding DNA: TGTGCCAGCAGCTTTTTGTCCGGGACCCCCTGGGAGACCCAGTACTTC. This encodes CASSFLSGTPWETQYF.

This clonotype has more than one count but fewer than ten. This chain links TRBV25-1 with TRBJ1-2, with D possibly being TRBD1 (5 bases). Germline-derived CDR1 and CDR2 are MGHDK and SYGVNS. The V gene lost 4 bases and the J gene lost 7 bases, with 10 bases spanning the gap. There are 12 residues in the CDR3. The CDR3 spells CASSGGQGGYTF. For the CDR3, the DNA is TGTGCCAGCAGTGGAGGCCAGGGTGGCTACACCTTC.

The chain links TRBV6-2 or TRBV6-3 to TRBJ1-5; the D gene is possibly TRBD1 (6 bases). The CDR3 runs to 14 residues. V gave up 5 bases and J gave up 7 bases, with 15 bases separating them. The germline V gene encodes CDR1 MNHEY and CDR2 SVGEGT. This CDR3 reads CASSDQGGRQPQHF. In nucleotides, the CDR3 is TGTGCCAGCAGTGATCAAGGGGGAAGGCAGCCCCAGCATTTT.

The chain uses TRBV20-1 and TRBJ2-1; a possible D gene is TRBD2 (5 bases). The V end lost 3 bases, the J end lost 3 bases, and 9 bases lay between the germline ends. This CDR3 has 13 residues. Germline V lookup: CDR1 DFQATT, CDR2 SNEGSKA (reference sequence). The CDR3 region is CSARGDNYNEQFF. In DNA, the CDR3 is TGCAGTGCTAGGGGAGACAACTACAATGAGCAGTTCTTC.

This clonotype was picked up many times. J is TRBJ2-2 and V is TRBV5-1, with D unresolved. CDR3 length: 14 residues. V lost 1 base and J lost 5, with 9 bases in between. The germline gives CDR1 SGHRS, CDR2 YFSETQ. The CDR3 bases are TGCGCCAGCAGCTTGTTGTCCGAGACCGGGGAGCTGTTTTTT. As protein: CASSLLSETGELFF.

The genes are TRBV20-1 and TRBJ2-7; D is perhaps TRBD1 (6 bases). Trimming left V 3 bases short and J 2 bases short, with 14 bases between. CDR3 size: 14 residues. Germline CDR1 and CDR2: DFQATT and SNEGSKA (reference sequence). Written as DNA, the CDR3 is TGCAGTGCTAGGGGACACCGCCCGACCTACGAGCAGTACTTC. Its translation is CSARGHRPTYEQYF.

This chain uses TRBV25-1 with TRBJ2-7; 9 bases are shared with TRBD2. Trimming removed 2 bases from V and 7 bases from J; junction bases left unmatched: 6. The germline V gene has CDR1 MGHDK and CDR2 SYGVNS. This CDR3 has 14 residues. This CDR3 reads CASSESSGSREQYF. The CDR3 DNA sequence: TGTGCCAGCAGTGAAAGTAGCGGGAGTCGAGAGCAGTACTTC.

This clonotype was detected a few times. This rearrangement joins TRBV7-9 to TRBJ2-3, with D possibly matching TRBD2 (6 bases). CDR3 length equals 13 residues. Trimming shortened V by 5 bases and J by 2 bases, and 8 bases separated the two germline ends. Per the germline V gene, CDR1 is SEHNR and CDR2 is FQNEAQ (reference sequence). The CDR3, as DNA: TGTGCCAGCAGCGAGCGGGCCACAGATACGCAGTATTTT. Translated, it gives CASSERATDTQYF.

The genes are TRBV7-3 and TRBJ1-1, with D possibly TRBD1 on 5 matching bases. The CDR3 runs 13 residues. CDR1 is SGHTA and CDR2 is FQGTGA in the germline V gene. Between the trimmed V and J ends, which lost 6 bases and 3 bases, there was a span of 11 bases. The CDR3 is CASSSGGDTEAFF. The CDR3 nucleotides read TGTGCCAGCAGTTCGGGGGGGGACACTGAAGCTTTCTTT. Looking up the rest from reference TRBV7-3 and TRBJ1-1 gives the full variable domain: GAGVSQTPSNKVTEKGKYVELRCDPISGHTALYWYRQSLGQGPEFLIYFQGTGAADDSGLPNDRFFAVRPEGSVSTLKIQRTERGDSAVYLCASSSGGDTEAFFGQGTRLTVV.

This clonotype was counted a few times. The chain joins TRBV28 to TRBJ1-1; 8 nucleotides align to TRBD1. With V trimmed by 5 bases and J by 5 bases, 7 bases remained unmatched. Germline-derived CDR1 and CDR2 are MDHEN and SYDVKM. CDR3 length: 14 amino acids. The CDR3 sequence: CASSTLTGVTEAFF. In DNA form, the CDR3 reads TGTGCCAGCAGTACCCTGACAGGGGTGACTGAAGCTTTCTTT.

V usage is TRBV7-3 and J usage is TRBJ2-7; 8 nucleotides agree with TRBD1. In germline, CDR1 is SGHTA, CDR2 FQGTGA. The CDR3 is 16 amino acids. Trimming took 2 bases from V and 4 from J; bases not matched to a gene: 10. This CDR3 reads CASSLRPGQGVYEQYF. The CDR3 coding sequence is TGTGCCAGCAGCTTACGCCCCGGACAGGGAGTTTACGAGCAGTACTTC.

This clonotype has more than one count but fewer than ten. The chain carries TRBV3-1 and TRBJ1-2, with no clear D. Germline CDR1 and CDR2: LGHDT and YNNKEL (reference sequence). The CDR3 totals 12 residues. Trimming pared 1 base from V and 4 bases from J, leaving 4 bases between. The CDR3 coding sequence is TGTGCCAGCAGCCAAGGCATCTATGGCTACACCTTC. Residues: CASSQGIYGYTF.

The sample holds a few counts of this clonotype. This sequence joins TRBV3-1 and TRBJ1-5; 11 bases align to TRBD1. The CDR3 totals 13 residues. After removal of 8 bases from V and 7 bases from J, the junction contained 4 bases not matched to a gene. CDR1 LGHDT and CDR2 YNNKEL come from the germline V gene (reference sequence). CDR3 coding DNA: TGTGCCAGCCCCTGGACAGGGGGCCAGCCCCAGCATTTT. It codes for CASPWTGGQPQHF. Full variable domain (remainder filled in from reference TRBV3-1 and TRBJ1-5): DTAVSQTPKYLVTQMGNDKSIKCEQNLGHDTMYWYKQDSKKFLKIMFSYNNKELIINETVPNRFSPKSPDKAHLNLHINSLELGDSAVYFCASPWTGGQPQHFGDGTRLSIL.

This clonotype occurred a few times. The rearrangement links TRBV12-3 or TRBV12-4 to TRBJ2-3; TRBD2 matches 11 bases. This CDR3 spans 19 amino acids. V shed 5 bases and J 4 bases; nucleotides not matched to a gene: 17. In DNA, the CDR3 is TGTGCCAGCAGTCCTCCTCGAGGGGAACTAGCGGGAGTCCCAGATACGCAGTATTTT. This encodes CASSPPRGELAGVPDTQYF.

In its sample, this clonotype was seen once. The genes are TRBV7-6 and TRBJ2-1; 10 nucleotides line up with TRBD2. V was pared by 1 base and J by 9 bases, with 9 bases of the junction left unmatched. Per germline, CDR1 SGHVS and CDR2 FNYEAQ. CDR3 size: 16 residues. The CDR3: CASSLEVSGRASEQFF. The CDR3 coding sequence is TGTGCCAGCAGCTTAGAGGTCAGCGGGAGGGCCTCTGAGCAGTTCTTC.